This T cell receptor (beta chain) emerged from a study of blood T cell repertoires in COVID-19. Authors' processing steps: Estimation of nucleated cell counts was performed using reference gene primer amplification. TCRdb keeps only in-frame clones here, not all; method: immunoSEQ multiplex PCR. V and J calls and clone size are as listed in that table; D and trimming were resolved from the DNA. This table holds 140,000 to 150,000 clones, 87% found once. V was cut by 0 bases and J by 11 bases, with 20 bases left in between. Per germline, CDR1 MNHEY and CDR2 SMNVEV (reference sequence). The CDR3 is made up of 16 amino acids.

The V and J genes are TRBV27 and TRBJ2-1, with a tentative D call TRBD1 (6 bases). The TCR was taken from a man aged 45-60 years who had recovered from COVID-19. Sequenced sample: peripheral blood. CDR3 nucleotide sequence: TGTGCCAGCAGTTTATCGCTTACAGGGTTCAAGGTGAAGCAGTTCTTC. Its protein product is CASSLSLTGFKVKQFF.